The 18 T cell receptor beta chains presented below share a single source sample, sequenced in a study of blood T cells in healthy people across ages. PCR was performed a second time for roughly 7 to 12 cycles using a sample-barcoded 5' primer and a J-beta primer mix. A single record per CDR3 protein comes from TCRdb applying MiXCR to the 5' RACE reads. Here the sample spans 1.5 million to 2 million distinct CDR3 sequences, about 39% being singletons. The sequenced sample consisted of blood. All receptors come from a human donor in good health.

Only one count was recorded for this clonotype. This chain uses TRBV9 with TRBJ2-1; D is possibly TRBD1 or TRBD2 (5 bases each). This CDR3 comprises 15 residues. Germline assignment: CDR1 SGDLS and CDR2 YYNGEE. The V end was cut by 6 bases, the J end by 12 bases, with 25 bases between. The chain's CDR3 is CASNRMGVPHDGQFF. The CDR3 nucleotides read TGTGCCAGCAATCGAATGGGGGTGCCTCACGATGGGCAGTTCTTC. The full variable domain, in which reference TRBV9 and TRBJ2-1 provide the parts outside the CDR3, is DSGVTQTPKHLITATGQRVTLRCSPRSGDLSVYWYQQSLDQGLQFLIQYYNGEERAKGNILERFSAQQFPDLHSELNLSSLELGDSALYFCASNRMGVPHDGQFFGPGTRLTVL.

This clonotype was detected a few times. This chain links TRBV20-1 with TRBJ2-1; 12 nucleotides align to TRBD2. The germline V gene encodes CDR1 DFQATT and CDR2 SNEGSKA (reference sequence). Trimming removed 5 bases from V and 9 bases from J; junction bases left unmatched: 11. CDR3 length: 15 residues. CDR3 amino acids: CSARSPSGGGTEQFF. The CDR3 DNA reads TGCAGTGCTCGGAGCCCTAGCGGGGGGGGTACTGAGCAGTTCTTC.

This clonotype came up a few times. The J gene is TRBJ2-3, the V gene TRBV7-3; 12 nucleotides line up with TRBD2. This CDR3 has 16 amino acids. The trim removed 4 bases at V and 4 bases at J, leaving 6 bases unmatched. Germline V gene sequence: CDR1 SGHTA, CDR2 FQGTGA. CDR3 sequence reads: CASSSPTSGGADTQYF. The CDR3 bases are TGTGCCAGCAGCTCCCCGACTAGCGGGGGAGCAGATACGCAGTATTTT.

This clonotype was recorded a few times. The chain uses TRBV6-2 or TRBV6-3 and TRBJ1-1, with D perhaps matching TRBD1 (5 bases). The germline V gene encodes CDR1 MNHEY and CDR2 SVGEGT. CDR3 size: 12 residues. V was cut by 8 bases and J by 1 base, with 8 bases left in between. CDR3 nucleotides: TGTGCCAGCCGACAGCCGAACACTGAAGCTTTCTTT. Residues: CASRQPNTEAFF.

The V gene is TRBV6-2 or TRBV6-3, the J gene TRBJ2-7; D is perhaps TRBD2 (6 bases). V lost 11 bases and J 0 bases, leaving 23 bases between the germline ends. Germline V CDR1 and CDR2: MNHEY, SVGEGT. The CDR3 is 16 amino acids. CDR3 region: CAGKGRERLPSYEQYF. The CDR3 DNA sequence: TGTGCCGGAAAGGGGCGGGAACGGCTCCCCTCCTACGAGCAGTACTTC.

This clonotype has ten or more counts. V and J are TRBV4-3 and TRBJ1-4; D remains unclear. The CDR3 has 15 residues. The germline V gene has CDR1 LGHNA and CDR2 YSLEER. V was shortened by 0 bases and J by 13 bases, with 18 bases between the two germline ends. The CDR3 DNA is TGCGCCAGCAGCCAAGAGGACCACCCTGGACTGGGACTGTTTTTT. As protein: CASSQEDHPGLGLFF.

The V call is TRBV12-3 or TRBV12-4, the J call TRBJ2-4, with TRBD2 identical over 7 bases. Gene TRBJ2-7 matches the end of the DNA better, so the J call may be wrong. The CDR3 contains 16 residues. CDR3 sequence: CASSLTRRLADNEQYV. In nucleotides, the CDR3 is TGTGCCAGCAGTTTAACGCGGCGACTAGCAGATAACGAGCAGTACGTC.

The chain couples TRBV7-9 to TRBJ2-5; D may be TRBD2 (6 bases). This CDR3 region has 15 residues. CDR1 SEHNR and CDR2 FQNEAQ come from the germline V gene (reference sequence). The V end was cut by 5 bases, the J end by 1 base, with 14 bases between. CDR3 sequence reads: CASSPADYLQETQYF. In nucleotides, the CDR3 is TGTGCCAGCAGCCCAGCGGACTACCTCCAAGAGACCCAGTACTTC.

Only a few counts were recorded for this clonotype. V gene TRBV7-2 combines with J gene TRBJ1-1; 7 bases align to TRBD1. V dropped 5 bases and J dropped 0; count of bases not matched to a gene: 9. This CDR3 has 16 amino acids. The germline V gene encodes CDR1 SGHTA and CDR2 FQGNSA. The CDR3: CASSPHQTGLNTEAFF. CDR3 nucleotides: TGTGCCAGCAGCCCGCACCAGACAGGGTTGAACACTGAAGCTTTCTTT.

The chain couples TRBV7-2 to TRBJ2-1, with 15 bases lining up with TRBD2. With 5 bases clipped from V and 8 bases from J, the junction kept 4 bases outside the gene matches. The CDR3 is 15 amino acids. Germline CDR1 reads SGHTA; CDR2 reads FQGNSA. CDR3 sequence: CASSRTSGGAHEQFF. In nucleotides, the CDR3 is TGTGCCAGCAGCAGGACTAGCGGGGGGGCCCATGAGCAGTTCTTC.

This clonotype was picked up a small number of times. CDR3 in DNA: TGTGCCAGCAGCAACGACAGGGTCCGCGAAAAACTGTTTTTT. It translates to CASSNDRVREKLFF. The rearrangement joins TRBV7-9 to TRBJ1-4; 7 nucleotides align to TRBD1. J gave up 8 bases and V 5 bases, and 8 bases lay outside the gene matches. The CDR3 spans 14 residues. Germline loops: CDR1 SEHNR, CDR2 FQNEAQ (reference sequence).

A remark on this clonotype: One junction end does not reproduce the germline sequence, and a read error may be involved. The chain carries TRBV27 and TRBJ2-1, with D possibly being TRBD2 (6 bases). The CDR3 is 15 residues long. Germline V gene data show CDR1 as MNHEY and CDR2 as SMNVEV (reference sequence). The CDR3, as DNA: TGTGCCAGCCGCAGTATCGGGGGTTCCTGCAATGAGCAGTTCTTC. Its protein is CASRSIGGSCNEQFF.

The chain employs TRBV7-2 and TRBJ1-3, with 9 bases fitting TRBD1. V dropped 2 bases and J dropped 4; count of bases not matched to a gene: 3. Germline CDR1 SGHTA, CDR2 FQGNSA. This CDR3 region has 15 residues. The CDR3 region has the DNA TGTGCCAGCAGCTTAAGGGACAGGGAAGGAAACACCATATATTTT. Protein: CASSLRDREGNTIYF.

This clonotype was seen a few times. This chain connects TRBV14 to TRBJ1-2; no firm D call. This CDR3 region has 14 residues. Germline-derived CDR1 and CDR2 are SGHDN and FVKESK. The germline V and J ends were trimmed by 0 bases and 4 bases, with 9 bases remaining between them. CDR3 sequence reads: CASSQDTSVYGYTF. CDR3 in DNA: TGTGCCAGCAGCCAAGATACGTCAGTCTATGGCTACACCTTC.

At least ten counts were recorded for this clonotype. This chain connects TRBV7-2 to TRBJ2-1; D not certain. The CDR3 has 12 residues. CDR1 is SGHTA, CDR2 FQGNSA, per germline. V was shortened by 5 bases and J by 3 bases, with 5 bases between the two germline ends. The CDR3 sequence is CASSAYYNEQFF. In DNA, the CDR3 is TGTGCCAGCAGCGCTTACTACAATGAGCAGTTCTTC.

The V call is TRBV20-1, the J call TRBJ1-2; TRBD1 agrees at 7 bases. CDR1 is DFQATT, CDR2 SNEGSKA, per germline (reference sequence). Losses at the gene ends were 3 bases for V and 8 bases for J; bases not matched to a gene: 12. The CDR3 covers 14 residues. The CDR3 sequence is CSARRQGQPGGYTF. The CDR3 nucleotides are TGCAGTGCTAGGAGACAGGGTCAGCCAGGAGGCTACACCTTC.

For the CDR3, the DNA is TGTGCCAGCAGCGTGGGAGCGGGGGTGGCGGAGACCCAGTACTTC. It encodes CASSVGAGVAETQYF. The V gene is TRBV9, the J gene TRBJ2-5; TRBD2 agrees at 8 bases. J was trimmed by 5 bases and V by 2 bases; bases with no gene match: 8. CDR3 length: 15 amino acids. The V gene's germline CDR1 is SGDLS and CDR2 YYNGEE. The full variable domain, completed using reference TRBV9 and TRBJ2-5, is DSGVTQTPKHLITATGQRVTLRCSPRSGDLSVYWYQQSLDQGLQFLIQYYNGEERAKGNILERFSAQQFPDLHSELNLSSLELGDSALYFCASSVGAGVAETQYFGPGTRLLVL.

The chain links TRBV20-1 to TRBJ2-4; a possible D gene is TRBD2 (6 bases). The last part of the DNA fits TRBJ2-7 better; the J call may be wrong. CDR1 and CDR2 from the germline V gene are DFQATT and SNEGSKA (reference sequence). The CDR3 is 14 residues long. The CDR3 DNA is TGCAGTGCCAGTTCCGGGACTCCTTTTTACGAGCAGTACTTC. Its translation is CSASSGTPFYEQYF.